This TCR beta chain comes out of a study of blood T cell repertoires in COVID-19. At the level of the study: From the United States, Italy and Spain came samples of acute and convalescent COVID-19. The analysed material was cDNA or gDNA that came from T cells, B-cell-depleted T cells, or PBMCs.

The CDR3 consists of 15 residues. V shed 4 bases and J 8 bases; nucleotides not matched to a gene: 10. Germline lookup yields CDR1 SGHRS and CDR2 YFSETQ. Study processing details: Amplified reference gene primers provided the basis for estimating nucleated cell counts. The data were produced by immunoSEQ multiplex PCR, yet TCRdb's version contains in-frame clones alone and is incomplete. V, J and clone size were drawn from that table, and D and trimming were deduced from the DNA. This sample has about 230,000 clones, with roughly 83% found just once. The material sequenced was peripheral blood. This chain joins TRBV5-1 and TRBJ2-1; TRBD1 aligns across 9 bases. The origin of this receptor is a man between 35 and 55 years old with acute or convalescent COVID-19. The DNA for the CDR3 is TGCGCCAGCAGCCTGGACGGGACAGGGTGGGATGAGCAGTTCTTC. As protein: CASSLDGTGWDEQFF.